A selection of T cell receptor beta chains follows, all from one sample in a study of molecular identifiers for immune sequencing clone quantification. TCRdb reanalysed the PCR reads using MiXCR and keeps one entry per CDR3 protein. The sample yields hundreds of thousands of distinct CDR3 sequences, 25% seen once. The specimen was naive CD8+ T cells from blood, with Jurkat cell RNA spiked in. The receptors stem from a human donor in good health. Some libraries in this study had Jurkat cell RNA spiked in. CDR3s leave out the opening cysteine and the closing phenylalanine or tryptophan.

TRBJ2-5 | TRBV19 | ASSIGLAGGETQY
TRBJ2-3 | TRBV3-1 | ASSQGERLAGGSSTDTQY
TRBJ1-5 | TRBV5-3 | ASSFQGWKNQPQH
TRBJ1-1 | TRBV27 | ASSFIPTNLAF
TRBJ1-1 | TRBV6-6 | ASSYGGPGENTEAF
TRBJ1-4 | TRBV20-1 | SARGDRVATNEKLF
TRBJ1-5 | TRBV7-9 | ASSPKGSGAGWSNQPQH
TRBJ2-5 | TRBV6-2/TRBV6-3 | ASSYGTSGRAGETQY
TRBJ2-7 | TRBV6-2/TRBV6-3 | ASSSGGTYEQY
TRBJ2-7 | TRBV3-1 | ASSQDRSAAYEQY
TRBJ2-7 | TRBV9 | ASSEGLAGVAYEQY
TRBJ2-1 | TRBV5-3 | ASSYREAVSYNGQF
TRBJ2-7 | TRBV6-6 | ASSPRDRGDGEQY
TRBJ2-5 | TRBV10-2 | ASSESGRPETQY
TRBJ2-7 | TRBV5-1 | ASSLVGTPSYEQY
TRBJ1-1 | TRBV6-6 | ASSCSNGQSKAF
TRBJ2-7 | TRBV18 | ASSPRLAGGDAYEQY
TRBJ2-7 | TRBV27 | ASSLGKVYEQY
TRBJ2-7 | TRBV30 | AWSRLGYEQY
TRBJ1-6 | TRBV20-1 | SARGQYNSPLH
TRBJ1-1 | TRBV6-1 | ASSVYDGGNTEAF
TRBJ2-3 | TRBV5-1 | ASSLLAFKATDTQY
TRBJ2-7 | TRBV20-1 | SARAPGVYEQY
TRBJ1-1 | TRBV12-3/TRBV12-4 | ASTQVGGSPEAF
TRBJ2-3 | TRBV6-2/TRBV6-3 | ASSYYGLAGGTDTQY
TRBJ1-4 | TRBV20-1 | SAGVDEKLF
TRBJ1-1 | TRBV28 | ASSLSGYGTEAF
TRBJ2-5 | TRBV7-9 | ASTPPAIGGETQY
TRBJ2-7 | TRBV5-1 | ASSANRGEQY
TRBJ2-5 | TRBV19 | ASAPRREDRQETQY
TRBJ2-7 | TRBV19 | ASSLMDIDEQY
TRBJ2-7 | TRBV29-1 | SVVEDSRYEQY
TRBJ2-2 | TRBV29-1 | SVALTGEIQLRTGELF
TRBJ1-5 | TRBV7-9 | ASSGGLGNQPQH
TRBJ2-7 | TRBV6-2/TRBV6-3 | ASSISYQGPYEQY
TRBJ1-1 | TRBV28 | ASSKRGDYRGRAF
TRBJ2-7 | TRBV20-1 | SARVQGTYEQY
TRBJ2-3 | TRBV5-1 | ASSFSLGGTDTQY
TRBJ2-1 | TRBV2 | ASSEEGTGNEQF
TRBJ2-3 | TRBV20-1 | SARDPQGLAADTQY
TRBJ1-6 | TRBV10-2 | ASSEDGNSPLH
TRBJ2-3 | TRBV19 | ASRPREVLDTQY
TRBJ2-7 | TRBV7-9 | ASSAARQAFSYEQY
TRBJ2-7 | TRBV20-1 | SAREWREGRLDEQY
TRBJ2-7 | TRBV12-3/TRBV12-4 | ASSRDLGTPYEQY
TRBJ2-3 | TRBV28 | ASSSVGGRADTQY
TRBJ1-1 | TRBV5-5 | ASSSRTGEAF